One sample yielded the 29 T cell receptor beta chains listed below, sequenced in a study of cytomegalovirus exposure and HLA in healthy donors. Primers included in the PCR were 60 Vbeta and 13 Jbeta primers. Assay: immunoSEQ multiplex PCR; the TCRdb copy retains only in-frame clones and omits some. The data hold 180,000 or so clones, with 78% observed a single time. Material for sequencing was PBMCs. These receptors were taken from a female donor in good health and CMV-seronegative.

This clone was detected a few times. The rearrangement links TRBV9 to TRBJ2-3; the match to TRBD2 covers 11 bases. The V gene's germline CDR1 is SGDLS and CDR2 YYNGEE. V was pared by 0 bases and J by 1 base, with 7 bases of the junction left unmatched. The length of the CDR3 is 18 residues. The CDR3 DNA follows: TGTGCCAGCAGCGTAGATAGCGGGAGGGCCGGTGGCACAGATACGCAGTATTTT. Amino acid sequence: CASSVDSGRAGGTDTQYF.

This clone was seen a few times. The junction shows a germline mismatch at one end, possibly a read error. The chain uses TRBV5-1 and TRBJ2-7; 12 positions match TRBD2. Germline CDR1 SGHRS, CDR2 YFSETQ. This CDR3 has 13 amino acids. The DNA of the CDR3 is TGCGCCAGCAGCTTAACTAGCGGGAGGCCTTTGAACTTC. Protein product: CASSLTSGRPLNF.

This rearrangement joins TRBV28 to TRBJ2-5; the D gene is possibly TRBD1 (5 bases). CDR1 is MDHEN, CDR2 SYDVKM, per germline. Trimming left V 5 bases short and J 3 bases short, with 13 bases between. The CDR3 runs 14 residues. The DNA of the CDR3 is TGTGCCAGCAGTCCGACAGTGCTGGAAGAGACCCAGTACTTC. Translated, it gives CASSPTVLEETQYF.

The V and J genes are TRBV18 and TRBJ1-1; D possibly corresponds to TRBD1 (6 bases). The CDR3 is 16 amino acids. The V gene's germline CDR1 is KGHSH and CDR2 LQKENI. Trimming left V 8 bases short and J 3 bases short, with 22 bases between. CDR3 amino acids: CASRPRGGGTYTEAFF. In nucleotides, the CDR3 is TGTGCCAGCCGGCCTAGGGGGGGAGGCACCTACACTGAAGCTTTCTTT.

DNA for the CDR3: TGTGCCAGCAGGGGAGGGAATCAGCCCCAGCATTTT. It codes for CASRGGNQPQHF. J is TRBJ1-5 and V is TRBV6-5, with D hard to call. The CDR3 contains 12 residues. With 6 bases removed from V and 4 bases from J, the gap between germline ends came to 7 bases. The germline gives CDR1 MNHEY, CDR2 SVGAGI.

The chain recombines TRBV6-4 with TRBJ2-1; a weak D match, TRBD1 (5 bases). Germline V CDR1 and CDR2: MRHNA, SNTAGT. V lost 3 bases to trimming and J lost 1 base, with 10 bases between them. The CDR3 is 15 residues long. The CDR3 loop reads CASSEEAGSYNEQFF. CDR3 DNA: TGTGCCAGCAGTGAGGAAGCAGGGTCCTACAATGAGCAGTTCTTC.

This clone was counted a few times. This chain uses TRBV9 with TRBJ1-6; a weak D match, TRBD1 (5 bases). Trimming took off 4 bases at V and 10 bases at J, with 18 bases between the two ends. Germline V gene lookup returns CDR1 SGDLS and CDR2 YYNGEE. The CDR3 spans 15 residues. Here the CDR3 reads CASSPRGGGNSPLHF. The DNA for the CDR3 is TGTGCCAGCAGCCCCCGTGGGGGGGGTAACTCACCCCTCCACTTT.

The chain joins TRBV5-6 to TRBJ2-1, with D perhaps TRBD2 (5 bases). Germline V gene lookup returns CDR1 SGHDT and CDR2 YYEEEE. The CDR3 runs to 13 residues. Between the trimmed V and J ends, which lost 3 bases and 7 bases, there was a span of 11 bases. The CDR3 here is CASSWRTANEQFF. The CDR3 coding sequence is TGTGCCAGCAGCTGGAGGACTGCTAATGAGCAGTTCTTC.

The chain links TRBV6-6 to TRBJ2-1, with D possibly matching TRBD2 (6 bases). V shed 8 bases and J shed 6 bases, with 14 bases lying between them. From germline, CDR1 is MNHNY and CDR2 SVGAGI (reference sequence). The length of the CDR3 is 13 residues. The CDR3 nucleotides read TGTGCCAGCGGCGGGAAGGGTGGCAATGAGCAGTTCTTC. It is translated as CASGGKGGNEQFF.

The J gene is TRBJ2-1, the V gene TRBV30; D unclear. The length of the CDR3 is 15 residues. Germline assignment: CDR1 GTSNPN and CDR2 SVGIG (reference sequence). V lost 0 bases, J lost 7 bases, and 16 bases lay in between. The CDR3 loop is CAWSVRAGSRNEQFF. As DNA, the CDR3 is TGTGCCTGGAGTGTACGAGCCGGGTCGAGGAATGAGCAGTTCTTC.

The gene calls are TRBV5-1 and TRBJ1-1; 12 nucleotides agree with TRBD1. V lost 4 bases to trimming and J lost 5 bases; unmatched junction nucleotides: 6. CDR1 is SGHRS and CDR2 is YFSETQ in the germline V gene. This CDR3 region has 15 residues. The CDR3 spells CASSPGTGGGTEAFF. The CDR3 nucleotides read TGCGCCAGCAGCCCCGGGACAGGGGGCGGGACTGAAGCTTTCTTT.

The DNA for the CDR3 is TGTGCCAGCAGTCAAGACAGATACAATCAGCCCCAGCATTTT. This codes for CASSQDRYNQPQHF. The chain combines TRBV6-5 with TRBJ1-5; D possibly corresponds to TRBD1 (5 bases). CDR1 and CDR2 from the germline V gene are MNHEY and SVGAGI. The CDR3 covers 14 residues. The V end lost 5 bases, the J end lost 3 bases, and 11 bases lay between the germline ends.

The chain links TRBV6-1 to TRBJ1-2; D is undetermined. Trimming shortened V by 1 base and J by 7 bases, and 19 bases separated the two germline ends. This CDR3 region has 16 residues. Germline CDR1 reads MNHNS; CDR2 reads SASEGT. In DNA form, the CDR3 reads TGTGCCAGCAGTGAAGGAGTATGGCTGAGCGAACGTGGCTACACCTTC. This encodes CASSEGVWLSERGYTF.

The sample holds one count of this clone. The CDR3 here is CAWMYGYEQYF. As DNA, the CDR3 is TGTGCCTGGATGTACGGCTACGAGCAGTACTTC. The chain carries TRBV30 and TRBJ2-7; no clear D. The V and J ends lost 4 bases and 3 bases respectively, with 7 bases between them. The CDR3 has 11 residues. The germline V gene has CDR1 GTSNPN and CDR2 SVGIG (reference sequence).

V is TRBV6-5 and J is TRBJ1-2; tentative D call: TRBD1 (6 bases). Germline assignment: CDR1 MNHEY and CDR2 SVGAGI. The CDR3 is 16 residues long. V lost 2 bases and J lost 1, with 14 bases in between. CDR3 DNA sequence: TGTGCCAGCAGTTACCGTAGACAGGCGGATAACTATGGCTACACCTTC. It translates to CASSYRRQADNYGYTF.

The chain couples TRBV2 to TRBJ1-5, with 8 bases fitting TRBD1. Trimming cost V 6 bases and J 4 bases; bases outside gene matches: 2. The CDR3 contains 13 residues. Germline CDR1 and CDR2: SNHLY and FYNNEI. The CDR3 region has the DNA TGTGCCAGCAGGGACAGGGCAAATCAGCCCCAGCATTTT. It encodes CASRDRANQPQHF.

This chain links TRBV7-9 with TRBJ2-7; unclear D gene. There are 13 residues in the CDR3. The ends were cut back, 5 bases at V and 0 bases at J, with 8 bases in the middle. Germline V CDR1 and CDR2: SEHNR, FQNEAQ (reference sequence). The CDR3 here is CASSQSVSYEQYF. The CDR3 DNA is TGTGCCAGCAGCCAAAGCGTCTCCTACGAGCAGTACTTC.

V usage is TRBV15 and J usage is TRBJ2-3; 8 nucleotides align to TRBD1. The CDR3 is made up of 15 amino acids. In germline, CDR1 is LNHNV, CDR2 YYDKDF (reference sequence). Trimming took 4 bases from V and 2 from J; bases not matched to a gene: 5. CDR3 nucleotide sequence: TGTGCCACCAGCACAGGGACAGGAAACACAGATACGCAGTATTTT. This gives the protein CATSTGTGNTDTQYF.

This clone was picked up one time. The V and J genes are TRBV13 and TRBJ2-1, with TRBD2 matching over 8 bases. Germline-derived CDR1 and CDR2 are PRHDT and FYEKMQ (reference sequence). The CDR3 length is 17 residues. The junction had 14 bases not matched to a gene; V was cut back by 2 bases and J by 8 bases. CDR3 bases: TGTGCCAGCAGCTTAATATCCGACTCAGCGGGGGTTGATGAGCAGTTCTTC. As protein: CASSLISDSAGVDEQFF.

The chain combines TRBV5-1 with TRBJ2-7, with D possibly TRBD1 on 6 matching bases. Trimming took 0 bases from V and 6 from J, leaving 10 bases between them. The CDR3 extends over 13 amino acids. Germline values: CDR1 SGHRS, CDR2 YFSETQ. In DNA, the CDR3 is TGCGCCAGCAGCTTGGAATGGGACACCGAGCAGTACTTC. Protein: CASSLEWDTEQYF.

The J gene is TRBJ1-1, the V gene TRBV19; 8 nucleotides agree with TRBD1. Per germline, CDR1 LNHDA and CDR2 SQIVND (reference sequence). This CDR3 is 13 amino acids long. Trimming took 3 bases from V and 4 from J; bases not matched to a gene: 1. The CDR3 DNA reads as TGTGCCAGTAGTATTGGACAGGGCACTGAAGCTTTCTTT. This codes for CASSIGQGTEAFF.

This chain uses TRBV19 with TRBJ2-3; 7 bases are a match to TRBD2. V shed 6 bases, J shed 0 bases, and the junction held 12 bases outside the gene matches. Germline V lookup: CDR1 LNHDA, CDR2 SQIVND (reference sequence). CDR3 size: 17 residues. As DNA, the CDR3 is TGTGCCAGTAGGCCCGTGGGGCTAGCGGATAGCACAGATACGCAGTATTTT. Residues: CASRPVGLADSTDTQYF.

The chain uses TRBV6-5 and TRBJ1-2; 7 bases align to TRBD1. The CDR3 has 13 residues. Unmatched junction bases numbered 8, after V lost 5 bases and J lost 8 bases. Germline V gene data show CDR1 as MNHEY and CDR2 as SVGAGI. This CDR3 reads CASSVDRTMGYTF. As DNA, the CDR3 is TGTGCCAGCAGTGTGGACAGGACTATGGGCTACACCTTC.

The chain is built from TRBV11-3 and TRBJ2-1; possible D gene TRBD2, 5 bases. The V gene lost 4 bases and the J gene lost 7 bases, with 11 bases spanning the gap. The CDR3 runs 13 residues. Germline V gene data show CDR1 as SGHNT and CDR2 as YENEEA. The CDR3 nucleotides read TGTGCCAGCAGCTCTTCGGAGGAAAATGAGCAGTTCTTC. It is translated as CASSSSEENEQFF.

The rearrangement links TRBV6-4 to TRBJ1-1; 12 nucleotides line up with TRBD1. Germline-derived CDR1 and CDR2 are MRHNA and SNTAGT. The CDR3 is 14 amino acids. The junction had 5 bases not matched to a gene; V was cut back by 5 bases and J by 7 bases. This CDR3 is CASSTGQGAGEAFF. The CDR3 nucleotides read TGTGCCAGCAGTACGGGACAGGGGGCAGGTGAAGCTTTCTTT.

This clone was counted only a few times. CDR3 sequence reads: CALGTGRNIEGYTF. The CDR3, as DNA: TGTGCCCTAGGGACAGGTCGCAATATTGAAGGCTACACCTTC. The chain uses TRBV30 and TRBJ1-2; 8 nucleotides align to TRBD1. Trimming cost V 8 bases and J 8 bases; bases outside gene matches: 16. CDR1 and CDR2 (germline): GTSNPN, SVGIG (reference sequence). The CDR3 contains 14 residues. Full variable domain (missing parts from reference TRBV30 and TRBJ1-2): SQTIHQWPATLVQPVGSPLSLECTVEGTSNPNLYWYRQAAGRGLQLLFYSVGIGQISSEVPQNLSASRPQDRQFILSSKKLLLSDSGFYLCALGTGRNIEGYTFGSGTRLTVV.

The V call is TRBV21-1, the J call TRBJ1-5; TRBD1 was called by the table and not checked on the DNA. TRBV21-1 has pseudogene status. The CDR3 loop spans 14 amino acids. CDR3 amino acids: CASSTQVSNQPQHF. DNA of the CDR3: TGTGCCAGCAGCACACAGGTTAGCAATCAGCCCCAGCATTTT.

The chain joins TRBV10-3 to TRBJ2-1; TRBD2 might be the D (6 bases). V shed 3 bases and J shed 5 bases, with 20 bases lying between them. The CDR3 sequence is 17 residues long. Germline CDR1 reads ENHRY; CDR2 reads SYGVKD. The CDR3 nucleotides read TGTGCCATCAGTGAAGGTGCTGGGCTAGCGCTGAACAATGAGCAGTTCTTC. Its translation: CAISEGAGLALNNEQFF.

This chain links TRBV5-6 with TRBJ1-1; the D is unclear. This CDR3 has 13 residues. Germline V gene sequence: CDR1 SGHDT, CDR2 YYEEEE. Trimming took 2 bases from V and 0 from J, leaving 5 bases between them. CDR3 sequence: CASSFHLNTEAFF. In DNA, the CDR3 is TGTGCCAGCAGCTTCCACTTGAACACTGAAGCTTTCTTT.